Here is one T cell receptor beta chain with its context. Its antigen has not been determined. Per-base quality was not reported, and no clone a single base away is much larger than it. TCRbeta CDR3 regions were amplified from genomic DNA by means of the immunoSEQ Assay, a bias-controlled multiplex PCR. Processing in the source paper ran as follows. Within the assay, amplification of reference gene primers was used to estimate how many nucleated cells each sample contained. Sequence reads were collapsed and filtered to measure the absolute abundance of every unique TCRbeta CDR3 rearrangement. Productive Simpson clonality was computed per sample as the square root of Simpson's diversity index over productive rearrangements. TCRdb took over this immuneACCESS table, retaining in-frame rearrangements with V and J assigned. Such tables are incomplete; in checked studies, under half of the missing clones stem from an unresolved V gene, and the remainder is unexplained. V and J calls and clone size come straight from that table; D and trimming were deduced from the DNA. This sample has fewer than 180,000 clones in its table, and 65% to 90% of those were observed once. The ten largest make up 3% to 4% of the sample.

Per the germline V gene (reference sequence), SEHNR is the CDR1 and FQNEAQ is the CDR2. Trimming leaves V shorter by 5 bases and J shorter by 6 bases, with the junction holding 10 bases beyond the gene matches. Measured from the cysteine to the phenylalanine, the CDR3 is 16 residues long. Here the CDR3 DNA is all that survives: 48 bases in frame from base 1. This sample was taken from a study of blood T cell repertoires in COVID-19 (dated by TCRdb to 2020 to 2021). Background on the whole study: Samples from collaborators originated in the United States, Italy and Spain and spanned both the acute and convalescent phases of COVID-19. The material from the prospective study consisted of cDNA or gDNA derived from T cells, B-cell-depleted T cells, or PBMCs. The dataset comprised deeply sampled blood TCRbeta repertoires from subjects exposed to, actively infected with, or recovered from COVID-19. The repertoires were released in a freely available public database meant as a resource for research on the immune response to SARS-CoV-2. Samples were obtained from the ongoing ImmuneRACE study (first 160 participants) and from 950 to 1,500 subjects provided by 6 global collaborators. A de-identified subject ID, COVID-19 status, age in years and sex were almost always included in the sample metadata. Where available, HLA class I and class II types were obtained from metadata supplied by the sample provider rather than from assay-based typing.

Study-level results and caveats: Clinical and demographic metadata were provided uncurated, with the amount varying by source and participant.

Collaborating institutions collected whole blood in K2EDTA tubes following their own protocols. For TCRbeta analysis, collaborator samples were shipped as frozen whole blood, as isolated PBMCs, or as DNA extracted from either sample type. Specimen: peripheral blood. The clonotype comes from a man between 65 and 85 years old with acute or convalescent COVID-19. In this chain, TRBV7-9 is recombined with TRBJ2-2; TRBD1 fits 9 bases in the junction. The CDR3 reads CASSLLQGAAAGELFF. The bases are TGTGCCAGCAGCCTCTTACAGGGGGCGGCGGCCGGGGAGCTGTTTTTT.